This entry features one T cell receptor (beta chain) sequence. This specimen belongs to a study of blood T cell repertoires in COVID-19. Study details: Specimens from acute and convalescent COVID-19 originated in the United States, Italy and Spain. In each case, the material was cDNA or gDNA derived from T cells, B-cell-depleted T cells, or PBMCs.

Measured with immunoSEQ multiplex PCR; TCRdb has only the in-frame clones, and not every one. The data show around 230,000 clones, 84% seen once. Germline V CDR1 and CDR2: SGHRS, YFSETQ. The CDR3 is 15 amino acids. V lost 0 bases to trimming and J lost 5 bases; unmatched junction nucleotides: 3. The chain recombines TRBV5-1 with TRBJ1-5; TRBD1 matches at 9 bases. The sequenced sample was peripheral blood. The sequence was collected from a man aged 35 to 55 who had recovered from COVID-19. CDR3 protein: CASSLVTGGDQPQHF. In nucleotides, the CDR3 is TGCGCCAGCAGCTTGGTGACAGGGGGGGATCAGCCCCAGCATTTT. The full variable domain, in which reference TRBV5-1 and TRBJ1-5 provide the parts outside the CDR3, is KAGVTQTPRYLIKTRGQQVTLSCSPISGHRSVSWYQQTPGQGLQFLFEYFSETQRNKGNFPGRFSGRQFSNSRSEMNVSTLELGDSALYLCASSLVTGGDQPQHFGDGTRLSIL.